The 7 T cell receptor beta chains below come from one sample, sequenced in a study of CD8 T cells in Susac syndrome. Roughly 0.45 to 1 ug RNA was reverse transcribed with random hexamers. TCRdb fed the immunoSEQ multiplex PCR reads into MiXCR, producing one record per CDR3 protein. The sample includes 330,000 or so distinct CDR3 sequences, 65% to 90% of them seen just once. The sample was CD8+ T cells from PBMCs. These receptors all come from a human donor with multiple sclerosis.

The chain is built from TRBV7-8 and TRBJ1-1; D not certain. This CDR3 has 15 residues. Germline V gene sequence: CDR1 SGHVS, CDR2 FQNEAQ. Trimming took 1 base from V and 1 from J, leaving 10 bases between them. Written as DNA, the CDR3 is TGTGCCAGCAGCTTAGACCTGAAGGGGAACACTGAAGCTTTCTTT. This codes for CASSLDLKGNTEAFF.

Details on this clonotype: This may arise from a read error, as a much more abundant clone is one base away. The chain uses TRBV7-3 and TRBJ2-1, with 9 bases that match TRBD2. The V segment lost 2 bases and the J segment 6 bases; nucleotides outside the gene matches: 5. CDR1 and CDR2 from the germline V gene are SGHTA and FQGTGA. There are 15 residues in the CDR3. The CDR3: CASSLGPAGGNEQFF. CDR3 nucleotides: TGTGCCAGCAGCTTAGGACCAGCGGGAGGCAATGAGCAGTTCTTC.

The chain joins TRBV9 to TRBJ2-3; the D is unclear. V lost 4 bases and J lost 6, with 12 bases in between. Germline V CDR1 and CDR2: SGDLS, YYNGEE. This CDR3 is 13 amino acids long. CDR3: CASSPEFGDTQYF. The CDR3, as DNA: TGTGCCAGCAGCCCAGAGTTCGGGGATACGCAGTATTTT.

The chain uses TRBV15 and TRBJ1-2, with D unresolved. Germline CDR1 reads LNHNV; CDR2 reads YYDKDF (reference sequence). The CDR3 covers 15 residues. Trimming left V 4 bases short and J 2 bases short, with 14 bases between. The CDR3 DNA is TGTGCCACCAGCATGTTGGGGATAGCGAACTATGGCTACACCTTC. Translation gives CATSMLGIANYGYTF.

The rearrangement joins TRBV29-1 to TRBJ2-2; 9 positions match TRBD2. With V trimmed by 4 bases and J by 1 base, 4 bases remained unmatched. This CDR3 has 15 residues. Germline CDR1 and CDR2: SQVTM and ANQGSEA. CDR3 nucleotide sequence: TGCAGCGTTGTCGGTAGCGGGAGGAACACCGGGGAGCTGTTTTTT. This translates into CSVVGSGRNTGELFF.

The V gene is TRBV25-1, the J gene TRBJ1-2; no clear D. CDR1 MGHDK and CDR2 SYGVNS come from the germline V gene. The CDR3 is 13 amino acids. V was cut by 7 bases and J by 2 bases, with 11 bases left in between. CDR3 amino acids: CASTRGPNYGYTF. The CDR3 nucleotides read TGTGCCAGCACCCGAGGACCCAACTATGGCTACACCTTC.

This rearrangement joins TRBV7-6 to TRBJ2-1; D gene ambiguous. The V end lost 5 bases, the J end lost 1 base, and 12 bases lay between the germline ends. The CDR3 has 15 residues. The germline V gene encodes CDR1 SGHVS and CDR2 FNYEAQ. The CDR3 nucleotides read TGTGCCAGCAGCCTCCTGGGGTGGTCCTACAATGAGCAGTTCTTC. Amino acids: CASSLLGWSYNEQFF.